The entry that follows covers one TCR beta chain sequence. Antigen unknown. These data come from a study of CD8+ T cells in alopecia areata. General study results and limits: The study found TCR sharing across patients less clear than in mice, possibly for HLA reasons.

Treatment given: oral pan-JAK inhibitor, 5-10 mg twice daily. cDNA serving as the sequencing template came from extracted, reverse transcribed RNA. Data came from immunoSEQ multiplex PCR; TCRdb stores just in-frame clones and leaves some out. The sample records around 140,000 clones, roughly 52% being singletons. Trimming took off 2 bases at V and 6 bases at J, with 13 bases between the two ends. Germline-derived CDR1 and CDR2 are SQVTM and ANQGSEA. This CDR3 is 14 amino acids long. V is TRBV29-1 and J is TRBJ2-2; D may correspond to TRBD1 or TRBD2 (5 bases each). This sample comprised CD8+ T cells sorted from blood, obtained at week 4, from a patient treated with tofacitinib. This clonotype was obtained from a human donor with alopecia areata. The CDR3 bases are TGCAGCGTTGAACGGGGCGACGGCGCCGGGGAGCTGTTTTTT. Encoded protein: CSVERGDGAGELFF.